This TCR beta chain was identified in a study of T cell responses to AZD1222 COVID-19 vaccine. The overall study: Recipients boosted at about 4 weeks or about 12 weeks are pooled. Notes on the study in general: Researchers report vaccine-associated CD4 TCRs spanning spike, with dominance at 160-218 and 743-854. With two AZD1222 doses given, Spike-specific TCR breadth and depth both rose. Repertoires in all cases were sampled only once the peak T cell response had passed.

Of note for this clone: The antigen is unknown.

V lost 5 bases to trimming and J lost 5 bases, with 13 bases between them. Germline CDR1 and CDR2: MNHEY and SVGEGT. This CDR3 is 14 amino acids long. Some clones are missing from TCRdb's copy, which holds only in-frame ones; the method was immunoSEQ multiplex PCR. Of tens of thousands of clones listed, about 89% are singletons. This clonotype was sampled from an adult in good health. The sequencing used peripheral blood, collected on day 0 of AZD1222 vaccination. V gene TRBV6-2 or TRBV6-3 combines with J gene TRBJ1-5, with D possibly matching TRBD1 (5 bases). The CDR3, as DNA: TGTGCCAGCAGTCTCCGGGAGGGGTATCAGCCCCAGCATTTT. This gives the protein CASSLREGYQPQHF.